This record concerns one T cell receptor (beta chain) sequence. What it recognizes is unknown. This sample stems from a study of cytomegalovirus exposure and HLA in healthy donors. Study as a whole: Roughly 180 million T cells yielded about 120 million unique TCR beta sequences, as an earlier analysis found.

Whole-study results and caveats: Available immune exposure information covered CMV serostatus only. Later, an analysis showed that TCR beta chains associated with HLA were more clonally expanded than others that were equally common. A later analysis linked a missense variant in DCLRE1C to the trimming of TCR beta V and J genes.

Primers: 60 Vbeta forward and 13 Jbeta reverse. Sequencing was performed with immunoSEQ multiplex PCR; in TCRdb, only in-frame clones are kept and a portion is missing. The data show roughly 120,000 clones, around three quarters seen once. The germline V gene encodes CDR1 MGHDK and CDR2 SYGVNS. CDR3 size: 17 residues. Germline trimming cut 0 bases from V and 6 bases from J; bases unmatched to any gene: 8. The J gene is TRBJ2-2, the V gene TRBV25-1, with 9 bases matching TRBD2. The clonotype comes from a man in his late teens or twenties in good health and CMV-seronegative. Sample: PBMCs. CDR3 coding DNA: TGTGCCAGCAGTGAATATTGGCGGGAGGGCTGGTCCGGGGAGCTGTTTTTT. Translated, it gives CASSEYWREGWSGELFF.